A few counts support the clone carrying this T cell receptor beta chain. This sample is drawn from a study of cytomegalovirus exposure and HLA in healthy donors. Germline lookup yields CDR1 SNHLY and CDR2 FYNNEI. J gave up 4 bases and V 7 bases, and 1 base lay outside the gene matches. This CDR3 spans 13 amino acids. Primers: 60 Vbeta forward and 13 Jbeta reverse. Here immunoSEQ multiplex PCR was the method, and the copy in TCRdb shows in-frame clones only, minus some. This table holds roughly 97,000 clones, roughly three quarters found once. The J gene is TRBJ1-5, the V gene TRBV2, with TRBD1 matching 10 bases. Specimen: PBMCs. The receptor was derived from a woman between 40 and 50 years old in good health and CMV-seronegative. Written as DNA, the CDR3 is TGTGCCAGCATGGGACAGGGGAATCAGCCCCAGCATTTT. This sequence encodes CASMGQGNQPQHF.